Following are 29 T cell receptor beta chains from one sample sequenced in a study of cytomegalovirus exposure and HLA in healthy donors. The PCR used 60 Vbeta and 13 Jbeta primers. Profiling relied on immunoSEQ multiplex PCR, and the TCRdb table lists in-frame clones only, not all of them. The table shows roughly 230,000 clones, with around 83% occurring only once. Source material: PBMCs. These receptors all come from a girl aged 2 to 9 in good health and CMV-seronegative.

The J gene is TRBJ2-3, the V gene TRBV30, with 8 bases lining up with TRBD2. Germline lookup yields CDR1 GTSNPN and CDR2 SVGIG (reference sequence). This CDR3 is 14 amino acids long. The V gene end was trimmed by 5 bases and the J gene end by 5 bases; junction bases not matched to a gene: 9. Here the CDR3 reads CAWGLLAAGDTQYF. CDR3 DNA: TGTGCCTGGGGCCTACTAGCGGCTGGAGATACGCAGTATTTT.

The CDR3 protein is CASSPSTTNEKLFF. CDR3 sequence (DNA): TGCGCCAGCAGCCCATCCACAACTAATGAAAAACTGTTTTTT. The chain combines TRBV10-2 with TRBJ1-4; no clear D gene. The germline V and J ends were trimmed by 6 bases and 0 bases, with 8 bases remaining between them. CDR1 is WSHSY, CDR2 SAAADI, per germline. This CDR3 is built from 14 residues.

This clone was seen a handful of times. This chain connects TRBV7-9 to TRBJ2-3; D perhaps matches TRBD2 (5 bases). Deletions cut 0 bases from V and 4 bases from J, with 14 bases between. Germline loops: CDR1 SEHNR, CDR2 FQNEAQ (reference sequence). The CDR3 is 16 residues long. CDR3 in amino acids: CASSLAVEGVADTQYF. Written as DNA, the CDR3 is TGTGCCAGCAGCTTAGCGGTTGAGGGAGTGGCAGATACGCAGTATTTT.

J is TRBJ1-5 and V is TRBV7-6, with no clear D. The CDR3 loop spans 15 amino acids. The germline V and J ends were trimmed by 1 base and 5 bases, with 12 bases remaining between them. Per germline, CDR1 SGHVS and CDR2 FNYEAQ. CDR3 residues: CASSLEVGRDQPQHF. CDR3 nucleotide sequence: TGTGCCAGCAGCTTAGAGGTAGGGAGGGATCAGCCCCAGCATTTT. The entire variable domain, with the rest obtained from reference TRBV7-6 and TRBJ1-5, is as follows: GAGVSQSPRYKVTKRGQDVALRCDPISGHVSLYWYRQALGQGPEFLTYFNYEAQQDKSGLPNDRFSAERPEGSISTLTIQRTEQRDSAMYRCASSLEVGRDQPQHFGDGTRLSIL.

V and J are TRBV21-1 and TRBJ2-7; the D call of TRBD1 is as the table states it, not checked on the DNA. TRBV21-1 is shown as a pseudogene. The CDR3 consists of 14 residues. The CDR3 region has the DNA TGTGCCAGCAGCAAAGACAGGGGACACCTGAAGCAGTACTTC. It encodes CASSKDRGHLKQYF.

Note on this clone: One end of the junction is discordant with germline, which a read error may explain. J is TRBJ2-5 and V is TRBV9; D possibly corresponds to TRBD2 (7 bases). The germline gives CDR1 SGDLS, CDR2 YYNGEE. This CDR3 has 15 amino acids. CDR3 in amino acids: CASSVEGGGQGTQYF. The CDR3 nucleotides read TGTGCCAGCAGCGTAGAGGGCGGGGGACAAGGGACCCAGTACTTC.

This rearrangement joins TRBV7-6 to TRBJ2-3; 14 positions agree with TRBD2. Germline loops: CDR1 SGHVS, CDR2 FNYEAQ. Losses at the gene ends were 3 bases for V and 0 bases for J; bases not matched to a gene: 8. This CDR3 contains 19 residues. CDR3 sequence reads: CASSFRRTSGGTSTDTQYF. Here the CDR3 DNA reads TGTGCCAGCAGCTTTAGACGGACTAGCGGGGGGACTAGCACAGATACGCAGTATTTT. The entire variable domain, with the rest obtained from reference TRBV7-6 and TRBJ2-3, is as follows: GAGVSQSPRYKVTKRGQDVALRCDPISGHVSLYWYRQALGQGPEFLTYFNYEAQQDKSGLPNDRFSAERPEGSISTLTIQRTEQRDSAMYRCASSFRRTSGGTSTDTQYFGPGTRLTVL.

This chain uses TRBV5-6 with TRBJ2-1; 8 positions agree with TRBD2. Germline values: CDR1 SGHDT, CDR2 YYEEEE. This CDR3 region has 16 residues. J gave up 9 bases and V 0 bases, and 11 bases lay outside the gene matches. The CDR3 loop reads CASSLADGGRLPEQFF. In nucleotides, the CDR3 is TGTGCCAGCAGCTTGGCCGACGGCGGGAGGTTGCCTGAGCAGTTCTTC.

The genes are TRBV5-4 and TRBJ2-7; 10 positions match TRBD2. The CDR3 is made up of 14 amino acids. The junction had 5 bases not matched to a gene; V was cut back by 0 bases and J by 8 bases. The germline CDR1 and CDR2 sequences are SGHNT and YYREEE (reference sequence). For the CDR3, the DNA is TGTGCCAGCAGCTTGGGACTAGCGGGCGTGAAGCAGTACTTC. This encodes CASSLGLAGVKQYF.

This chain joins TRBV19 and TRBJ1-1; 9 bases fit TRBD1. In germline, CDR1 is LNHDA, CDR2 SQIVND (reference sequence). V lost 4 bases and J lost 10; bases outside the gene matches: 13. This CDR3 has 15 residues. The CDR3 bases are TGTGCCAGTAGTAATGCCGGGACAGGGAAATCATCAGCTTTCTTT. It yields the protein CASSNAGTGKSSAFF.

The chain employs TRBV6-5 and TRBJ2-3; D is uncertain. This CDR3 comprises 13 residues. Trimming removed 2 bases at V and 0 bases at J, with 3 bases between. The germline V gene encodes CDR1 MNHEY and CDR2 SVGAGI. CDR3 nucleotide sequence: TGTGCCAGCAGTTACCGGAGCACAGATACGCAGTATTTT. Residues: CASSYRSTDTQYF.

V usage is TRBV7-9 and J usage is TRBJ2-5; 7 bases map to TRBD2. The CDR3 contains 14 residues. V was pared by 6 bases and J by 3 bases, with 7 bases of the junction left unmatched. CDR1 and CDR2 from the germline V gene are SEHNR and FQNEAQ (reference sequence). Written as DNA, the CDR3 is TGTGCCAGCAGGCTCAGCGGGATGGAAGAGACCCAGTACTTC. This sequence encodes CASRLSGMEETQYF.

A note on this clone: At one end the junction does not follow the germline gene, possibly because of a read error. V usage is TRBV6-1 and J usage is TRBJ2-7, with D possibly TRBD1 on 5 matching bases. The length of the CDR3 is 12 residues. Germline V gene data show CDR1 as MNHNS and CDR2 as SASEGT. CDR3 sequence (DNA): TGTGCCAGCAGTGAATGGGGCAGGGCGCAGTGCTTC. Residues: CASSEWGRAQCF.

This chain links TRBV6-5 with TRBJ1-2, with TRBD1 matching over 7 bases. The junction had 8 bases not matched to a gene; V was cut back by 5 bases and J by 5 bases. CDR1 and CDR2 from the germline V gene are MNHEY and SVGAGI. The CDR3 is 14 residues long. As DNA, the CDR3 is TGTGCCAGCAGTCGGGGACAGCTGACTTATGGCTACACCTTC. Translating it yields CASSRGQLTYGYTF.

The sample holds a few counts of this clone. This rearrangement joins TRBV5-6 to TRBJ2-7; D may be TRBD2 (6 bases). V lost 1 base to trimming and J lost 3 bases, with 8 bases between them. The CDR3 extends over 13 amino acids. CDR1 is SGHDT, CDR2 YYEEEE, per germline. CDR3 amino acids: CASSLREHYEQYF. The CDR3 coding sequence is TGTGCCAGCAGCTTGCGGGAGCACTACGAGCAGTACTTC.

V usage is TRBV11-2 and J usage is TRBJ1-3, with D possibly matching TRBD1 (6 bases). Trimming pared 5 bases from V and 0 bases from J, leaving 14 bases between. CDR3 length: 16 amino acids. The germline gives CDR1 SGHAT, CDR2 FQNNGV. CDR3 in DNA: TGTGCCAGCAGCCCCCTGCAGGGGCTCTCTGGAAACACCATATATTTT. Protein: CASSPLQGLSGNTIYF.

As for this clone: The same CDR3 can be traced to other DNA sequences in this sample. The chain carries TRBV11-2 and TRBJ2-3; TRBD2 matches 9 bases. Trimming removed 4 bases from V and 1 base from J; junction bases left unmatched: 0. The CDR3 sequence is 14 residues long. CDR1 and CDR2 (germline): SGHAT, FQNNGV. CDR3 protein: CASSWTSGTDTQYF. CDR3 nucleotide sequence: TGTGCCAGCAGCTGGACTAGCGGCACAGATACGCAGTATTTT.

The rearrangement links TRBV29-1 to TRBJ1-2; D is ambiguous. This CDR3 is 14 amino acids long. V lost 6 bases and J 2 bases, leaving 16 bases between the germline ends. Per germline, CDR1 SQVTM and CDR2 ANQGSEA. CDR3 nucleotides: TGCAGCGTGGTTAGGGTAGGAGGCAACTATGGCTACACCTTC. As protein: CSVVRVGGNYGYTF.

CDR3 in amino acids: CASSLSTYTEAFF. The CDR3 nucleotides are TGTGCCAGCAGTTTATCAACATACACTGAAGCTTTCTTT. The rearrangement joins TRBV27 to TRBJ1-1; D uncertain. The V gene lost 0 bases and the J gene lost 3 bases, with 5 bases spanning the gap. The germline V gene has CDR1 MNHEY and CDR2 SMNVEV (reference sequence). The CDR3 totals 13 residues.

The chain combines TRBV5-4 with TRBJ2-3; 11 bases are a match to TRBD2. The junction had 6 bases not matched to a gene; V was cut back by 4 bases and J by 2 bases. The CDR3 extends over 16 amino acids. CDR1 is SGHNT, CDR2 YYREEE, per germline (reference sequence). The CDR3 bases are TGTGCCAGCAGCCCCCCTAGCGGGGGGATCACAGATACGCAGTATTTT. Translation gives CASSPPSGGITDTQYF.

The chain links TRBV7-2 to TRBJ1-5, with D possibly being TRBD1 (5 bases). V was shortened by 2 bases and J by 3 bases, with 17 bases between the two germline ends. This CDR3 spans 17 amino acids. Germline CDR1 is SGHTA and CDR2 is FQGNSA. The CDR3 DNA reads TGTGCCAGCAGCTTATTGGGTGGAGGGGCCGCCAATCAGCCCCAGCATTTT. Translated: CASSLLGGGAANQPQHF.

V usage is TRBV6-5 and J usage is TRBJ2-1; 10 positions match TRBD2. With 6 bases clipped from V and 7 bases from J, the junction kept 9 bases outside the gene matches. Per germline, CDR1 MNHEY and CDR2 SVGAGI. The CDR3 loop spans 15 amino acids. The CDR3 region has the DNA TGTGCCAGCAGACCGGGACTAGCGTTATTTAATGAGCAGTTCTTC. Protein product: CASRPGLALFNEQFF.

This clone has just a few counts. This chain joins TRBV5-1 and TRBJ2-1, with 8 bases matching TRBD2. The CDR3 consists of 15 residues. With V trimmed by 0 bases and J by 6 bases, 5 bases remained unmatched. The germline gives CDR1 SGHRS, CDR2 YFSETQ. The CDR3 sequence: CASSLGFGGANEQFF. The DNA of the CDR3 is TGCGCCAGCAGCTTGGGGTTCGGGGGGGCCAATGAGCAGTTCTTC.

This clone appeared a single time. The chain uses TRBV5-1 and TRBJ1-5; tentatively, D is TRBD1 (6 bases). The CDR3 spans 17 residues. Looked up from germline, CDR1 is SGHRS and CDR2 is YFSETQ. Trimming removed 3 bases from V and 0 bases from J, with 16 bases in between. CDR3 nucleotide sequence: TGCGCCAGCAGCTCCATAAACAGGGCTTATAGCAATCAGCCCCAGCATTTT. Translated, it gives CASSSINRAYSNQPQHF.

The chain has TRBV6-6 and TRBJ1-5; D perhaps matches TRBD1 (5 bases). The CDR3 totals 15 residues. V lost 0 bases and J lost 4, with 10 bases in between. Germline V gene sequence: CDR1 MNHNY, CDR2 SVGAGI (reference sequence). CDR3 DNA sequence: TGTGCCAGCAGTTACTCGTACCCAGGGAATCAGCCCCAGCATTTT. Translation gives CASSYSYPGNQPQHF.

The table lists this clone with a count of one. J is TRBJ2-1 and V is TRBV6-1; D is uncertain. Trimming took off 8 bases at V and 6 bases at J, with 5 bases between the two ends. CDR3 length equals 10 residues. CDR1 and CDR2 (germline): MNHNS, SASEGT. As DNA, the CDR3 is TGTGCCAGCGCAGGCAATGAGCAGTTCTTC. Protein product: CASAGNEQFF.

The chain couples TRBV28 to TRBJ1-1; tentatively, D is TRBD1 (5 bases). Germline CDR1 reads MDHEN; CDR2 reads SYDVKM. V gave up 1 base and J gave up 5 bases, with 17 bases separating them. The CDR3 runs to 16 residues. The DNA of the CDR3 is TGTGCCAGCAGTTTATCATTGGTAGGGGTACGGACTGAAGCTTTCTTT. It translates to CASSLSLVGVRTEAFF.

The chain recombines TRBV19 with TRBJ2-7; 7 bases are shared with TRBD2. Per the germline V gene, CDR1 is LNHDA and CDR2 is SQIVND (reference sequence). The CDR3 totals 16 residues. Losses at the gene ends were 7 bases for V and 3 bases for J; bases not matched to a gene: 15. CDR3 sequence: CASTPTFREALYEQYF. The CDR3 nucleotides are TGTGCCAGTACCCCCACGTTCCGGGAGGCTCTCTACGAGCAGTACTTC.

The rearrangement links TRBV7-8 to TRBJ1-2; TRBD1 matches 9 bases. This CDR3 is 15 amino acids long. J lost 8 bases, V lost 6 bases, and 13 bases had no gene match. CDR1 is SGHVS, CDR2 FQNEAQ, per germline. CDR3 protein: CASRSPEQGARGYTF. The CDR3 DNA is TGTGCCAGCAGATCCCCGGAACAGGGGGCCAGGGGCTACACCTTC.